These T cell receptor beta chains were read from a single sample in a study of cytomegalovirus exposure and HLA in healthy donors. TCRdb keeps only in-frame clones here, not all; method: immunoSEQ multiplex PCR. The sample has fewer than 200,000 clones, roughly 82% seen once. The material sequenced was PBMCs. Every receptor here comes from a girl aged 10-17 years in good health and CMV-seropositive. CDR3s leave out the opening cysteine and the closing phenylalanine or tryptophan.

V	CDR3
TRBV2	ASSEGRYSNQPQH
TRBV30	AWSRGLHSNQPQH
TRBV19	ASSTDRAHNEQF
TRBV27	ASSFSAGGVLYEQY
TRBV9	ASSAPAQGSNTQY
TRBV4-2	ASKGLAGGLADTQY
TRBV2	ASSLTSGRYNEQF
TRBV6-6	ASSYPPVYMNTEAF
TRBV7-8	ASSPTYATGNQPQH
TRBV6-5	ASSYARTAGQF
TRBV15	ATSAGQSTYNEQF
TRBV4-1	ASSLKYGGVSNEQF
TRBV27	ASSLSAGILDTDTQY
TRBV6-5	ASSYSKDSYYEQY
TRBV29-1	SVTGQYNEQF
TRBV10-1	ASSTGTGTKLEQF
TRBV4-3	ASSHLNTEAF
TRBV7-3	ASSLSGSGAYNEQF
TRBV21-1	ASSKDQWDSHSYEQY
TRBV2	ASSSGDTDTQY
TRBV2	ASSFSGNTEAF
TRBV25-1	ASSDPGQNNEQF
TRBV7-3	ASSSEGIAGVNEQF
TRBV28	ASSDWGRWASGSYEQY
TRBV2	ASSLLAPIEETQY
TRBV6-6	ASSYSPGADTQY
TRBV10-3	AIKAGPGRGEQY
TRBV28	ASSPPDRINEAF
TRBV28	ASSLNRANYGYT
TRBV7-7	ASSQRSAGNTGELF
TRBV6-1	ASSRRELQPQH
TRBV7-2	ASSLGGVAKQY
TRBV2	ASRQPLRDGYT